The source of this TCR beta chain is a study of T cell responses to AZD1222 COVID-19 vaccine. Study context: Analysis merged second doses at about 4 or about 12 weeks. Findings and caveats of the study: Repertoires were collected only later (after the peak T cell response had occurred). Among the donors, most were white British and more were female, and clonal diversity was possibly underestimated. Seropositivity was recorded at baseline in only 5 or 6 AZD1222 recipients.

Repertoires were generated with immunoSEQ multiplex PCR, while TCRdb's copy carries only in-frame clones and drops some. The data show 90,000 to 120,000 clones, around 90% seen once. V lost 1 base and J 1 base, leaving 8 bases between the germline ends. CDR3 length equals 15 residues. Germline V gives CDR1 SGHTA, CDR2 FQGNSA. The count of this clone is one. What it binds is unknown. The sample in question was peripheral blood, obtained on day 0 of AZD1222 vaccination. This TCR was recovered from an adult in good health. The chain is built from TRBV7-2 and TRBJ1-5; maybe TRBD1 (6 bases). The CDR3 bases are TGTGCCAGCAGCTTAGGGGGGGCGAGCAATCAGCCCCAGCATTTT. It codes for CASSLGGASNQPQHF.